This TCR beta chain originates from a study of T cells after yellow fever vaccination. Study outcomes and limitations: Secondary responses were weaker yet peaked faster, day 5 versus 15. Detected again after the booster were most primary-vaccination clones, at 96% CD4 and about 90% CD8. Contamination of FACS-sorted repertoires by abundant clonotypes from the bulk population could occur.

UMIs were added to TCR cDNA along with a universal primer site when it was made by 5'RACE template switching. One entry per CDR3 protein, called by TCRdb with MiXCR from the 5' RACE reads. The sample yields more than 300,000 distinct CDR3 sequences, 9.5% to 12% seen once. Germline V gene lookup returns CDR1 DFQATT and CDR2 SNEGSKA (reference sequence). Deletions cut 6 bases from V and 2 bases from J, with 10 bases between. The CDR3 contains 12 residues. A remark on this clonotype: Its antigen is still unknown.

This specimen was CD4+ T cells sorted from PBMCs, taken 45 days after the yellow fever booster vaccination. J is TRBJ1-2 and V is TRBV20-1, with D perhaps TRBD1 (5 bases). This receptor was taken from a man younger than 30 who received the YFV17D yellow fever vaccine. The CDR3 region is CSAARANYGYTF. CDR3 nucleotides: TGCAGTGCCGCCAGGGCAAACTATGGCTACACCTTC.